This T cell receptor (beta chain) was obtained from a study of blood T cell repertoires in COVID-19 (dated by TCRdb to about 2020). Describing the broader study: Samples covering the acute and convalescent phases of COVID-19 were provided by collaborators in the United States, Italy and Spain. The prospective study material was composed of cDNA or gDNA derived from T cells, B-cell-depleted T cells, or PBMCs. The dataset comprised deeply sampled blood TCRbeta repertoires from subjects exposed to, actively infected with, or recovered from COVID-19. The repertoires were released in a freely available public database meant as a resource for research on the immune response to SARS-CoV-2. The samples were drawn from the first 160 participants of the ongoing ImmuneRACE study and from 1,254 subjects provided by 6 global collaborators. A de-identified subject ID, COVID-19 status, age in years and sex were almost always included in the sample metadata. HLA class I and class II types, where available, came from metadata supplied by the sample provider rather than from assay-based typing. Overall study outcomes, separate from this receptor: How much clinical and demographic metadata was included differed by source and by participant, and the metadata was provided uncurated.

As for this clone: Its target antigen remains unknown. Base qualities are not recorded, but no much larger clone differs from it by a single base.

TCRbeta CDR3 regions were amplified from genomic DNA by means of the immunoSEQ Assay, a bias-controlled multiplex PCR. Turning to the authors' computational methods: Within the assay, amplification of reference gene primers was used to estimate how many nucleated cells each sample contained. To quantify the absolute abundance of each unique TCRbeta CDR3 rearrangement, sequence reads were collapsed and filtered. Productive Simpson clonality was computed per sample as the square root of Simpson's diversity index over productive rearrangements. The table was pulled from immuneACCESS by TCRdb, which kept in-frame rearrangements only. Such tables lose some clones; where checked, under half of the loss comes from unresolved V genes, and the rest has no known cause. That table gives V, J and clone size, and the DNA gave D and trimming. Present in this sample are 90,000 to 150,000 clones, 75% to 85% of which were seen just once. Of the sample, 3% to 4.5% is held by the ten largest clones.

Whole blood was collected in K2EDTA tubes by collaborating institutions according to the institutions' own protocols. Collaborator samples were shipped for TCRbeta analysis as frozen whole blood, isolated PBMCs, or DNA extracted from either sample type. Trimming accounts for 0 bases at V and 7 bases at J, while the number of junction bases matched to no gene is 9. The CDR3 measures 16 amino acids from cysteine to phenylalanine. The only DNA kept is the CDR3, 48 bases in frame from the first base. The germline V gene sets CDR1 to SGHRS and CDR2 to YFSETQ. This clonotype was sampled from a woman at least 80 years old with acute or convalescent COVID-19. Recombination connected TRBV5-1 to TRBJ2-7, with TRBD1 identical over 11 junction bases. Source material: peripheral blood. The CDR3 region reads CASSLVTGQGANEQYF. The DNA reads TGCGCCAGCAGCTTGGTGACCGGACAGGGGGCGAATGAGCAGTACTTC.